Below are 13 T cell receptor beta chains sequenced from a single sample in a study of T-cell memory formation after mild COVID-19. TCRdb reprocessed the 5' RACE reads via MiXCR and lists one record per CDR3 protein. The table includes fewer than 450,000 distinct CDR3 sequences, roughly 21% detected once. The specimen was PBMCs or a T cell subset sorted from them (not recorded which). Receptors were obtained from an adult woman who had mild COVID-19 (a few samples of this study predate the infection). Cell type and time point are not known.

This chain links TRBV7-3 with TRBJ2-5; 11 nucleotides align to TRBD2. The CDR3 has 15 amino acids. Germline CDR1 reads SGHTA; CDR2 reads FQGTGA. V lost 1 base and J lost 2; bases outside the gene matches: 0. The CDR3 is CASSLIAGGQETQYF. For the CDR3, the DNA is TGTGCCAGCAGCTTAATAGCGGGGGGGCAAGAGACCCAGTACTTC.

This clonotype was observed a handful of times. The chain is built from TRBV7-2 and TRBJ2-1, with 11 bases identical to TRBD2. V lost 7 bases, J lost 6 bases, and 5 bases stayed unmatched. The CDR3 spans 14 residues. Germline CDR1 reads SGHTA; CDR2 reads FQGNSA. The CDR3 nucleotides are TGTGCCAGCATCGCCGGGACTAGCGGCAATGAGCAGTTCTTC. Encoded protein: CASIAGTSGNEQFF. The variable domain in full, completed from reference TRBV7-2 and TRBJ2-1, reads GAGVSQSPSNKVTEKGKDVELRCDPISGHTALYWYRQSLGQGLEFLIYFQGNSAPDKSGLPSDRFSAERTGGSVSTLTIQRTQQEDSAVYLCASIAGTSGNEQFFGPGTRLTVL.

This clonotype was counted a few times. This chain joins TRBV29-1 and TRBJ2-5; TRBD2 might be the D (6 bases). Germline V gene sequence: CDR1 SQVTM, CDR2 ANQGSEA. The CDR3 length is 14 residues. With 7 bases removed from V and 7 bases from J, the gap between germline ends came to 22 bases. The CDR3 DNA follows: TGCAGCGCAACAACCGGGACTCATGAGGGGACCCAGTACTTC. Its protein product is CSATTGTHEGTQYF.

The sample holds a few counts of this clonotype. The chain combines TRBV4-2 with TRBJ2-2; D is unresolved. Trimming took 0 bases from V and 4 from J, leaving 12 bases between them. The CDR3 contains 16 residues. Germline-derived CDR1 and CDR2 are LGHNA and YNFKEQ. In DNA, the CDR3 is TGTGCCAGCAGCCAAGATCGAAGGCAAGGCACCGGGGAGCTGTTTTTT. As protein: CASSQDRRQGTGELFF.

The sample holds a few counts of this clonotype. The V gene is TRBV6-5, the J gene TRBJ1-1; unclear D gene. The CDR3 is 13 residues long. V shed 7 bases and J shed 5 bases, with 14 bases lying between them. CDR1 is MNHEY and CDR2 is SVGAGI in the germline V gene. CDR3 DNA sequence: TGTGCCAGCACCTCTACGATCGGGACTGAAGCTTTCTTT. Its translation is CASTSTIGTEAFF.

This sequence joins TRBV28 and TRBJ1-1; D possibly corresponds to TRBD1 (6 bases). The CDR3 runs 14 residues. Deletions cut 1 base from V and 7 bases from J, with 13 bases between. Germline assignment: CDR1 MDHEN and CDR2 SYDVKM. The DNA for the CDR3 is TGTGCCAGCAGTTTATCCCCGACAGGTCGTGAAGCTTTCTTT. This codes for CASSLSPTGREAFF.

This clonotype showed up just a few times. The chain recombines TRBV6-5 with TRBJ2-3; 15 positions match TRBD2. This CDR3 has 17 residues. Germline V lookup: CDR1 MNHEY, CDR2 SVGAGI. Losses at the gene ends were 6 bases for V and 5 bases for J; bases not matched to a gene: 9. As DNA, the CDR3 is TGTGCCAGCAGGACGGGACTAGCGGGAGGATTTGGAGATACGCAGTATTTT. Its translation: CASRTGLAGGFGDTQYF.

This clonotype showed up just a few times. V gene TRBV12-3 or TRBV12-4 combines with J gene TRBJ1-1; 9 positions match TRBD1. Trimming removed 4 bases from V and 13 bases from J; junction bases left unmatched: 13. The CDR3 sequence is 14 residues long. CDR3 in DNA: TGTGCCAGCAGTTCCGGGACAGGGAATATGAGGCTTTTCTTT. Protein sequence: CASSSGTGNMRLFF.

The J gene is TRBJ1-2, the V gene TRBV25-1; 7 bases agree with TRBD1. V gave up 3 bases and J gave up 7 bases; unmatched junction bases: 17. From germline, CDR1 is MGHDK and CDR2 SYGVNS. This CDR3 spans 17 amino acids. DNA of the CDR3: TGTGCCAGCAGTGATCCCGTACTAAGACAGGGAAGGGCTGGCTACACCTTC. Translation: CASSDPVLRQGRAGYTF.

This clonotype turned up a few times. The CDR3 coding sequence is TGTGCCAGCCAGCGTCGCGGGGAACTCAACAATGAGCAGTTCTTC. This translates into CASQRRGELNNEQFF. The gene calls are TRBV7-9 and TRBJ2-1, with TRBD2 as a possible D gene (6 bases). The CDR3 has 15 amino acids. Per the germline V gene, CDR1 is SEHNR and CDR2 is FQNEAQ (reference sequence). V lost 8 bases and J 5 bases, leaving 19 bases between the germline ends.

J is TRBJ2-1 and V is TRBV9; D is unresolved. Trimming cost V 4 bases and J 3 bases, with 5 bases left between them. The CDR3 runs 12 residues. Germline-derived CDR1 and CDR2 are SGDLS and YYNGEE. This CDR3 reads CASSTDYNEQFF. CDR3 nucleotides: TGTGCCAGCAGCACCGACTACAATGAGCAGTTCTTC.

The chain carries TRBV12-3 or TRBV12-4 and TRBJ2-1, with TRBD1 matching 8 bases. This CDR3 has 16 amino acids. After removal of 5 bases from V and 2 bases from J, the junction contained 8 bases not matched to a gene. Here the CDR3 reads CASSPGQGAAYNEQFF. CDR3 nucleotides: TGTGCCAGCAGTCCTGGACAGGGAGCGGCCTACAATGAGCAGTTCTTC.

This clonotype was observed at least ten times. The CDR3 spells CASSLGLADTDTQYF. For the CDR3, the DNA is TGCGCCAGCAGCTTGGGACTAGCGGACACAGATACGCAGTATTTT. This chain links TRBV5-1 with TRBJ2-3; 9 bases fit TRBD2. Germline V CDR1 and CDR2: SGHRS, YFSETQ. V trimming: 0 bases; J trimming: 2 bases; junction bases outside the gene matches: 1. The CDR3 consists of 15 residues.